This TCR beta chain was recorded in a study of blood T cell repertoires in COVID-19 (dated by TCRdb to the early 2020s). Regarding the study in general: The collaborator samples originated in the United States, Italy and Spain and spanned the acute and convalescent phases of COVID-19. The samples were drawn from the first 160 participants of the ongoing ImmuneRACE study and from about 1,200 subjects provided by 6 global collaborators. The prospective study material was composed of cDNA or gDNA derived from T cells, B-cell-depleted T cells, or PBMCs. Where HLA class I and class II types were available, the types were taken from metadata supplied by the sample provider, not from assay-based typing. The dataset comprised deeply sampled blood TCRbeta repertoires from subjects exposed to, actively infected with, or recovered from COVID-19. The sample metadata nearly always contained a de-identified subject ID, COVID-19 status, age in years and sex. The repertoires were made available in a free public database intended to serve as a resource for research on the immune response to SARS-CoV-2.

The CDR3 runs 16 amino acids, cysteine and phenylalanine included. Only the CDR3 region is kept as DNA, spanning 48 bases read in frame from base 1. For this chain, trimming is 2 bases at the V end and 1 base at the J end, and the number of junction bases without a gene match is 4. CDR1 and CDR2 (LGHNA, YSLEER) derive from the germline V gene. Whole blood was collected in K2EDTA tubes by collaborating institutions according to the institutions' own protocols. For TCRbeta analysis, collaborator samples were shipped as frozen whole blood, as isolated PBMCs, or as DNA extracted from either sample type. TCRbeta CDR3 regions were amplified from genomic DNA by means of the immunoSEQ Assay, a bias-controlled multiplex PCR. As for the authors' bioinformatics: Within the assay, amplification of reference gene primers was used to estimate how many nucleated cells each sample contained. To quantify the absolute abundance of each unique TCRbeta CDR3 rearrangement, sequence reads were collapsed and filtered. For each sample, productive Simpson clonality was calculated as the square root of Simpson's diversity index across productive rearrangements. TCRdb took this table from immuneACCESS and kept in-frame rearrangements with V and J called. Such tables lack part of the clones; where checked against another copy, unresolved V genes explain under half of the gap, and the rest is unexplained. The D gene and trimming were derived from the DNA, and the V and J assignments and clone size from that table. In all, the sample holds a few hundred thousand clones, and around 83% of those were seen once. The top ten constitute 2.5% to 3.5% of the sample.

Comments on this clone: Its antigen is not yet known. Nothing much larger sits one base from this clone, and base qualities are not available.

What the research found in general, with its limitations: Clinical and demographic metadata were provided uncurated, with the amount varying by source and participant.

The source is a middle-aged man with active or convalescent COVID-19. The specimen sequenced was peripheral blood. This sequence uses TRBV4-3 and TRBJ2-3, with 9 junctional bases fitting TRBD1. The sequenced DNA is TGCGCCAGCAGCCAACTCGGACAGGGGCGCACAGATACGCAGTATTTT. Translated, this is CASSQLGQGRTDTQYF.